The 14 T cell receptor delta chains in this list originate from one sample, sequenced in a study of γδ T cells in repeated Plasmodium falciparum infection. TCRdb fed the multiplex PCR reads into CATT to redo clone calling. This repertoire shows more than 70,000 delta-chain clones, 0.9% to 1% found once; its top ten account for nearly 10%. Flow sorting of PBMC yielded separate Vgamma9/Vdelta2+ and Vdelta2-negative gammadelta T cell populations for bulk repertoire analysis. The specimen sequenced was gamma-delta T cells from blood. These receptors were obtained from a pool of human donors (malaria-infected and uninfected, not separated).

This clone was seen a few times. TCRdb's protein for this DNA is that of a much larger clone and differs from the translation at residue 4, likely a read error; the protein shown is the DNA translation. The rearrangement links TRDV2 to TRDJ2, with TRDD3 matching 12 bases. Germline CDR1 reads GEAIGNYY; CDR2 reads EKD. The J segment lost 6 bases and the V segment lost 5 bases, leaving 9 bases of the junction unmatched. The CDR3 loop spans 16 amino acids. This chain's CDR3 is CACATVSGGYAAQLFF. In nucleotides, the CDR3 is TGTGCCTGTGCTACCGTGTCTGGGGGATACGCAGCACAACTCTTCTTT.

This clone came up a few times. TCRdb's entry gives the protein of a much larger clone, which mismatches this DNA's translation at residue 17, likely from a read error; the protein reported here is translated from the DNA. The rearrangement links TRDV2 to TRDJ1; 13 bases align to TRDD3. The germline CDR1 and CDR2 sequences are GEAIGNYY and EKD. There are 18 residues in the CDR3. The CDR3 DNA sequence: TGTGCCTGTGACTCTTTACTGGGGGATACGCGTAAAGAGCTAACACTCACCTTT. Encoded protein: CACDSLLGDTRKELTLTF.

This clone occurred a few times. It is likely a read error: a sequence one base away is far more abundant. Different DNA sequences within this sample yield the same CDR3. The rearrangement uses TRDV2 and TRDJ1; 10 bases align to TRDD3. Here the J gene came from matching the DNA to germline, since TCRdb omits it. Germline V gene lookup returns CDR1 GEAIGNYY and CDR2 EKD. The CDR3 is 19 residues long. The CDR3 nucleotides are TGCGCCTGTGACACGATTAGTACTGGGGGATTTATATACACCGATAAACTCATCTTT. Translating it yields CACDTISTGGFIYTDKLIF.

In this sample, this clone turned up many times. This likely stems from a read error, as it lies one base from a far larger clone. The genes are TRDV2 and TRDJ1; a weak D match, TRDD3 (6 bases). Germline values: CDR1 GEAIGNYY, CDR2 EKD. Trimming left V 3 bases short and J 1 base short, with 35 bases between. CDR3 length: 22 residues. As DNA, the CDR3 is TGTGCCTGTGACCCCATTTTGGCTGGGGACCCTAGTAGGGTCTTCGGCACCGATAAACTCATCTTT. As protein: CACDPILAGDPSRVFGTDKLIF.

This clone was detected a few times. This sequence is one base from a far larger clone and is likely a read error. Other DNA variants within this sample encode the same CDR3. This chain joins TRDV2 and TRDJ3; 7 nucleotides match TRDD3. TCRdb records no J gene; here it was assigned by comparing the DNA to germline. The V gene end was trimmed by 0 bases and the J gene end by 0 bases; junction bases not matched to a gene: 22. Germline lookup yields CDR1 GEAIGNYY and CDR2 EKD. The CDR3 contains 24 residues. In DNA form, the CDR3 reads TGTGCCTGTGACACCAGGGTCTTCAATTGGGGGACAACGCGTGACTCCTGGGACACCCGACAGATGTTTTTC. Translating it yields CACDTRVFNWGTTRDSWDTRQMFF.

This clone was seen more than once but under ten times. This may be a read error, as it is one base from a much larger clone. V gene TRDV1 was called; the J gene was not; the table's D call of TRDD3 was not tested on the DNA. This CDR3 has 18 amino acids. Per the germline V gene, CDR1 is TSWWSYY and CDR2 is QGS. The chain's CDR3 is CALGEPPLGDLYTDKPIF. The CDR3, as DNA: TGTGCTCTTGGGGAGCCCCCACTGGGGGACCTGTACACCGATAAACCCATCTTT.

In the case of this clone: The translation of this DNA and the TCRdb protein of a much larger clone differ at residue 12, probably owing to a read error; the protein shown here is translated from the DNA. The chain links TRDV2 to TRDJ3, with TRDD3 matching over 8 bases. TCRdb leaves out the J gene; it was filled in here by matching the DNA to germline. Germline CDR1 reads GEAIGNYY; CDR2 reads EKD. This CDR3 is built from 19 residues. CDR3 sequence: CACDTGGIRGSCDTRQMFF. CDR3 in DNA: TGTGCCTGTGACACCGGCGGGATACGGGGATCCTGTGACACCCGACAGATGTTTTTC.

This clone was counted only a few times. The translation of this DNA and the TCRdb protein of a much larger clone differ at residue 16, probably owing to a read error; the protein shown here is translated from the DNA. CDR3 nucleotides: TGTGCCTGTGACACCGGGTCTACTACTGGGGGATACCGTGATTGGCCCTGGGACACCCGACAGATGTTTTTC. The encoded protein is CACDTGSTTGGYRDWPWDTRQMFF. The gene calls are TRDV2 and TRDJ3; 12 bases match TRDD3. Since TCRdb gives no J gene, matching the DNA to germline was used here to assign it. The CDR3 has 24 amino acids. Trimming took 0 bases from V and 2 from J; bases not matched to a gene: 19. CDR1 is GEAIGNYY, CDR2 EKD, per germline.

This clone has just a few counts. TCRdb attributes to this sequence the protein of a much larger clone, which differs from the DNA translation at residue 5; a read error is likely, and the protein displayed is translated from the DNA. V usage is TRDV1 and J usage is TRDJ1; the match to TRDD3 covers 11 bases. Matching the DNA to germline supplied the J gene, which TCRdb does not give. V lost 5 bases and J lost 2; bases outside the gene matches: 22. The V gene's germline CDR1 is TSWWSYY and CDR2 QGS. This CDR3 spans 21 amino acids. CDR3 region: CALGIDPGLRYWGIRTDKLIF. The CDR3 nucleotides are TGTGCTCTTGGGATTGACCCGGGCCTGCGTTACTGGGGGATAAGGACCGATAAACTCATCTTT.

A few counts support this clone. TCRdb assigns this DNA the protein of a much larger clone, which departs from its translation at residue 9; this likely reflects a read error, and the protein shown comes from translating the DNA. V and J are TRDV1 and TRDJ1, with D possibly matching TRDD2 (5 bases). No J gene is reported in TCRdb; it was inferred here by comparing the DNA with germline. CDR1 and CDR2 from the germline V gene are TSWWSYY and QGS. This CDR3 contains 16 residues. Trimming removed 2 bases from V and 1 base from J, with 14 bases in between. CDR3 in amino acids: CALGETSSHSTDKLIF. CDR3 sequence (DNA): TGTGCTCTTGGGGAAACATCTTCCCATAGCACCGATAAACTCATCTTT.

Note on this clone: This likely stems from a read error, as it lies one base from a far larger clone. The sample has other DNA sequences that encode this CDR3 too. The V and J genes are TRDV3 and TRDJ1; D may correspond to TRDD2 or TRDD3 (6 bases each). The CDR3 runs 19 residues. Germline V lookup: CDR1 TVYSNPD, CDR2 GDNSRS (reference sequence). V lost 3 bases and J lost 13, with 42 bases in between. The CDR3 DNA is TGTGCCTTCTACCTGGCCTTCCCTCCATCTTTTGGGGGTTACGCAAGCGGCATCTTT. This sequence encodes CAFYLAFPPSFGGYASGIF.

With respect to this clone: The protein in TCRdb stems from a much larger clone and differs at residue 13 from this DNA's translation, likely a read error; here the protein is translated from the DNA. This rearrangement joins TRDV1 to TRDJ1; 13 nucleotides agree with TRDD3. TCRdb is silent on the J gene; assignment here came from matching the DNA to germline. The germline V gene encodes CDR1 TSWWSYY and CDR2 QGS. The J segment lost 0 bases and the V segment lost 0 bases, leaving 19 bases of the junction unmatched. This CDR3 comprises 23 residues. The CDR3 DNA reads TGTGCTCTTGGGGAACTTTGGCCCGACTGGGGGATACGGGTCCGCACTTACACCGATAAACTCATCTTT. Translated: CALGELWPDWGIRVRTYTDKLIF.

This clone was recorded at least ten times. The chain uses TRDV1 and TRDJ1, with 8 bases that match TRDD3. V shed 0 bases, J shed 0 bases, and the junction held 27 bases outside the gene matches. This CDR3 has 24 residues. Germline values: CDR1 TSWWSYY, CDR2 QGS. The CDR3 region is CALGELHNLRPKYWGLRYTDKLIF. As DNA, the CDR3 is TGTGCTCTTGGGGAACTACACAACCTGCGACCTAAGTACTGGGGGCTCCGGTACACCGATAAACTCATCTTT.

This clone turned up a few times. TCRdb lists the protein of a much larger clone for this DNA, which differs at residue 15, so this is likely a read error; the protein given here is translated from the DNA itself. The J gene is TRDJ1, the V gene TRDV1, with D perhaps matching TRDD2 or TRDD3 (7 bases each). The CDR3 extends over 22 amino acids. The V gene lost 3 bases and the J gene lost 4 bases, with 36 bases spanning the gap. CDR1 is TSWWSYY, CDR2 QGS, per germline. Here the CDR3 DNA reads TGTGCTCTTGGGGACCCTGGATTCCTACAAGGGGGGATCCTCCAGCGCGGCGATAAACTCATCTTT. Its translation is CALGDPGFLQGGILQRGDKLIF.